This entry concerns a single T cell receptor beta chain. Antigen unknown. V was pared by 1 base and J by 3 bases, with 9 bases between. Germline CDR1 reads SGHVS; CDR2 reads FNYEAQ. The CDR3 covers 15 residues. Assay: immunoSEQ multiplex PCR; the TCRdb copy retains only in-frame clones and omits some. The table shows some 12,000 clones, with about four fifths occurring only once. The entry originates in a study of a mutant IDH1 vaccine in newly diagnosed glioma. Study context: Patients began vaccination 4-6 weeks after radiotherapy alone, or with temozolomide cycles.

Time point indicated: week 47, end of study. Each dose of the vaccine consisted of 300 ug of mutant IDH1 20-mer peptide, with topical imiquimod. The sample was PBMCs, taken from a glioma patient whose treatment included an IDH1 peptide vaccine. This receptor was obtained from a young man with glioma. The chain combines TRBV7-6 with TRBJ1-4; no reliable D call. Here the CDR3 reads CASSLGAEANEKLFF. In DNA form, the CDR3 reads TGTGCCAGCAGCTTAGGGGCAGAGGCTAATGAAAAACTGTTTTTT.